These T cell receptor beta chains were read from a single sample in a study of cytomegalovirus exposure and HLA in healthy donors. Libraries were prepared by immunoSEQ multiplex PCR; TCRdb keeps only in-frame clonotypes and omits some of them. The sample consists of 60,000 to 70,000 clones, more than 60% of them appearing once. The material sequenced was PBMCs. The receptors derive from a male donor in good health and CMV-seropositive. Both conserved end residues are part of each CDR3. The order of the fields is CDR3 length, J gene, clone size, D gene, V gene, CDR3 DNA, CDR3 protein. A D gene is named only where the DNA matches it firmly. For some rows the clone size is stated as once, few or many, or as a class when expanded; others skip it.

13	TRBJ1-1	once	-	TRBV6-6	TGTGCCAGCAGTCGCGGGGCCAACACTGAAGCTTTCTTT	CASSRGANTEAFF
13	TRBJ1-2	-	-	TRBV6-5	TGTGCCAGCTCCCCCGGCGGTAACTATGGCTACACCTTC	CASSPGGNYGYTF
14	TRBJ2-5	-	-	TRBV11-2	TGTGCCAGCAGCTCCCCGGGGTCGCGGGAGACCCAGTACTTC	CASSSPGSRETQYF
16	TRBJ2-5	-	TRBD2	TRBV7-3	TGTGCCAGCAGCTTAATCGGGCCTAGCGGGCAAGAGACCCAGTACTTC	CASSLIGPSGQETQYF
15	TRBJ2-1	-	-	TRBV11-2	TGTGCCAGCAGCTTAGCAACAGGGAGCCACAATGAGCAGTTCTTC	CASSLATGSHNEQFF
13	TRBJ1-1	-	TRBD1	TRBV7-9	TGTGCCAGCAGCTGGGGGACAGGGGGCCAAGCTTTCTTT	CASSWGTGGQAFF
14	TRBJ1-1	-	TRBD1	TRBV18	TGTGCCAGCTCACTAGGACAGGGGAACACTGAAGCTTTCTTT	CASSLGQGNTEAFF
14	TRBJ2-3	-	-	TRBV7-9	TGTGCCAGCAGCTTAGGCCTAGGCCCAGATACGCAGTATTTT	CASSLGLGPDTQYF
14	TRBJ1-5	-	-	TRBV13	TGTGCCAGCAGCCAAAAGGGGAGCAATCAGCCCCAGCATTTT	CASSQKGSNQPQHF
14	TRBJ2-7	-	-	TRBV7-9	TGTGCCATAAGGGGGTCTCCCGCGAAATACGAGCAGTACTTC	CAIRGSPAKYEQYF
15	TRBJ1-2	-	TRBD1	TRBV19	TGTGCCAGTAGTACTTACGACAGGGGCGGCTATGGCTACACCTTC	CASSTYDRGGYGYTF
15	TRBJ1-2	-	TRBD1	TRBV9	TGTGCCAGCAGCGCTAGGGACAGGAACTTATATGGCTACACCTTC	CASSARDRNLYGYTF
15	TRBJ2-3	-	-	TRBV14	TGTGCCAGCAGCCAAGGGTGGCAGGGGTCAGATACGCAGTATTTT	CASSQGWQGSDTQYF
13	TRBJ1-4	-	-	TRBV30	TGTGCCTGGAGCAGGGGAAATGCTGAAAAACTGTTTTTT	CAWSRGNAEKLFF
21	TRBJ2-1	-	-	TRBV4-3	TGCGCCAGCATCCAAATGTCCCGGAGAAATAGCCGGCGGGGTGTGAACAATGAGCAGTTCTTC	CASIQMSRRNSRRGVNNEQFF
17	TRBJ2-2	-	TRBD2	TRBV11-2	TGTGCCAGCAGCTCCAAACCCGGCGGGGGAAACACCGGGGAGCTGTTTTTT	CASSSKPGGGNTGELFF
13	TRBJ2-7	-	TRBD1	TRBV5-6	TGTGCCAGCAGCCCGGACAGGGGACACGAGCAGTACTTC	CASSPDRGHEQYF
17	TRBJ2-7	-	-	TRBV13	TGTGCCAGCAGCCTCGGAGCAGGGGTCTCTTTCGACTACGAGCAGTACTTC	CASSLGAGVSFDYEQYF
17	TRBJ1-4	-	-	TRBV9	TGTGCCAGCAGCCCAGGCGGGGGGATCTCAACTAATGAAAAACTGTTTTTT	CASSPGGGISTNEKLFF
15	TRBJ2-5	-	-	TRBV7-7	TGTGCCAGCAGTCTAATACCAGGGGTCCAAGAGACCCAGTACTTC	CASSLIPGVQETQYF
16	TRBJ2-7	-	-	TRBV11-2	TGTGCCAGCAGCTTCTTCGGCGGCACAAGCTCCTACGAGCAGTACTTC	CASSFFGGTSSYEQYF
13	TRBJ1-2	-	-	TRBV27	TGTGCCAGCCGGGAGGGTGGGGACCATGGCTACACCTTC	CASREGGDHGYTF
17	TRBJ2-2	few	TRBD2	TRBV15	TGTGCCACCAGCAGAGAACTAGCGGGGGGAAGGGCCGGGGAGCTGTTTTTT	CATSRELAGGRAGELFF
13	TRBJ1-5	-	-	TRBV13	TGTGCCAGCAGCTTAGATTCGAATCAGCCCCAGCATTTT	CASSLDSNQPQHF
15	TRBJ2-3	once	-	TRBV29-1	TGCAGCGTTGGTCCGGGGAAATCGAGCACAGATACGCAGTATTTT	CSVGPGKSSTDTQYF
13	TRBJ1-2	-	-	TRBV2	TGTGCCAGCAGCCTACAGGACCTTTTCGGCTACACCTTC	CASSLQDLFGYTF
17	TRBJ2-2	few	TRBD1	TRBV11-2	TGTGCCAGCAGCTTAGCCCCAGACAGGGCGAACACCGGGGAGCTGTTTTTT	CASSLAPDRANTGELFF
16	TRBJ2-7	-	TRBD2	TRBV28	TGTGCCAGCAGCCTAGCGGGGGGTAGTAGCTCCTACGAGCAGTACTTC	CASSLAGGSSSYEQYF
17	TRBJ1-2	-	TRBD1	TRBV5-1	TGCGCCAGCAGCTTGGATCCCGAGGGACAGTTCCGCTATGGCTACACCTTC	CASSLDPEGQFRYGYTF
13	TRBJ2-7	-	-	TRBV14	TGTGCCAGCAGCCCCAGCGGATCCTACGAGCAGTACTTC	CASSPSGSYEQYF
16	TRBJ1-6	-	TRBD1	TRBV6-6	TGTGCCAGCAGTTACCTGGACAGGGCCTATAATTCACCCCTCCACTTT	CASSYLDRAYNSPLHF
16	TRBJ1-2	-	-	TRBV6-6	TGTGCCAGCACCAGTGTGGGGGGAGGTCCTAACTATGGCTACACCTTC	CASTSVGGGPNYGYTF
15	TRBJ2-7	once	TRBD1	TRBV27	TGTGCCAGCAGTTCGCTCGGGACAGGGGCCTACGAGCAGTACTTC	CASSSLGTGAYEQYF
15	TRBJ1-2	-	TRBD1	TRBV10-3	TGTGCCATCAGTGAGAACGAACAGGGGGTGTATGGCTACACCTTC	CAISENEQGVYGYTF
17	TRBJ2-7	-	TRBD2	TRBV19	TGTGCCAGTAGTGTTGCACTAGCGGGGATGGGCTCCTACGAGCAGTACTTC	CASSVALAGMGSYEQYF
12	TRBJ2-3	-	-	TRBV7-2	TGTGCCAGCAGCTTAGTTATCCCTCTGCAGTATTTT	CASSLVIPLQYF
13	TRBJ2-7	-	-	TRBV29-1	TGCAGCGTTGTAACCGGGATTTCCTACGAGCAGTACTTC	CSVVTGISYEQYF
14	TRBJ1-4	many	-	TRBV30	TGTGCCTGGAGTGTCAACAGTTTTAATGAAAAACTGTTTTTT	CAWSVNSFNEKLFF
14	TRBJ1-1	few	TRBD1	TRBV10-2	TGCGCCAGCAGGACAGGGTTCTTGGACACTGAAGCTTTCTTT	CASRTGFLDTEAFF
14	TRBJ1-1	-	-	TRBV4-3	TGCGCCAGCAGCCAACAAACAGGGAACACTGAAGCTTTCTTT	CASSQQTGNTEAFF
14	TRBJ1-5	-	-	TRBV18	TGTGCCAGCTCACCAGGCAGTAGCAATCAGCCCCAGCATTTT	CASSPGSSNQPQHF
15	TRBJ2-1	-	TRBD2	TRBV27	TGTGCCAGCAGAGTCGGGACTAGCGGTAACAATGAGCAGTTCTTC	CASRVGTSGNNEQFF
15	TRBJ2-7	-	TRBD2	TRBV7-2	TGTGCCAGCAGCAAAGGGGCGGGACTAGCGTACGAGCAGTACTTC	CASSKGAGLAYEQYF
15	TRBJ1-6	-	TRBD1	TRBV9	TGTACCAGCAGCCCCCGACAGGGCGGCAATTCACCCCTCCACTTT	CTSSPRQGGNSPLHF